This T cell receptor beta chain is from a study of cytomegalovirus exposure and HLA in healthy donors. Study-level points and caveats: Presence/absence results assume similar sequencing depth per donor, which may not hold. Using a false discovery rate of 0.05, a later analysis showed that fewer than 20,000 TCR beta sequences were associated with HLA alleles. In an earlier analysis, most TCR beta V segments were productive about 87% or about 30% of the time.

Primers for the PCR totalled 60 Vbeta and 13 Jbeta. Clones were sequenced by immunoSEQ multiplex PCR, and TCRdb holds only the in-frame ones, with some missing. Of 170,000 or so clones listed, 75% to 90% are singletons. This clone has only a few counts. The antigen remains undetermined. CDR1 and CDR2 from the germline V gene are SGHAT and FQNNGV. J lost 0 bases, V lost 4 bases, and 10 bases had no gene match. The length of the CDR3 is 18 residues. The chain employs TRBV11-2 and TRBJ2-1; 9 bases are a match to TRBD2. The receptor's source is a man younger than 45 in good health and CMV-seropositive. Sequenced: PBMCs. CDR3 bases: TGTGCCAGCAGCTCGCAGGGTAGCGGGGGCAGCTCCTACAATGAGCAGTTCTTC. It translates to CASSSQGSGGSSYNEQFF.